The 31 T cell receptor beta chains below come from one sample, sequenced in a study of blood T cell repertoires in COVID-19. The table came from immunoSEQ multiplex PCR; TCRdb's copy has only in-frame clones and leaves some out. The sample yields around 300,000 clones, under 90% seen once. The source material was peripheral blood. The receptor set was obtained from a man aged 45-60 years with acute or convalescent COVID-19.

About this clone: Other DNA variants within this sample encode the same CDR3. The genes are TRBV6-5 and TRBJ1-2; D remains ambiguous. V lost 0 bases and J lost 4, with 9 bases in between. The CDR3 length is 14 residues. The germline V gene has CDR1 MNHEY and CDR2 SVGAGI. For the CDR3, the DNA is TGTGCCAGCAGTTACTCGTATCGGGGCTATGGCTACACCTTC. This encodes CASSYSYRGYGYTF.

V is TRBV18 and J is TRBJ1-6; 10 nucleotides agree with TRBD1. The germline V gene has CDR1 KGHSH and CDR2 LQKENI. The V and J ends lost 3 bases and 6 bases, in that order; junction bases with no gene match: 2. This CDR3 spans 15 amino acids. This CDR3 reads CASSPGQGGNSPLHF. The DNA for the CDR3 is TGTGCCAGCTCACCCGGACAGGGGGGTAATTCACCCCTCCACTTT.

J is TRBJ2-5 and V is TRBV19; a weak D match, TRBD2 (7 bases). Trimming took off 6 bases at V and 5 bases at J, with 19 bases between the two ends. The length of the CDR3 is 15 residues. The germline V gene encodes CDR1 LNHDA and CDR2 SQIVND (reference sequence). The CDR3 spells CASRRGSGGDETQYF. The CDR3 region has the DNA TGTGCCAGTAGAAGGGGATCGGGGGGCGACGAGACCCAGTACTTC.

The genes are TRBV11-2 and TRBJ1-1; D gene uncertain. V lost 3 bases to trimming and J lost 4 bases, with 9 bases between them. This CDR3 is 13 amino acids long. Germline V gene sequence: CDR1 SGHAT, CDR2 FQNNGV. The CDR3 DNA sequence: TGTGCCAGCAGCTTCGTAGAGAGCACTGAAGCTTTCTTT. Translating gives CASSFVESTEAFF.

The V and J genes are TRBV7-9 and TRBJ2-7, with a weak D call TRBD2 (6 bases). This CDR3 has 15 amino acids. The germline gives CDR1 SEHNR, CDR2 FQNEAQ (reference sequence). V was cut by 5 bases and J by 0 bases, with 14 bases left in between. The CDR3 loop is CASSPRDLSSYEQYF. DNA for the CDR3: TGTGCCAGCAGCCCACGGGACTTAAGCTCCTACGAGCAGTACTTC.

V gene TRBV25-1 combines with J gene TRBJ2-3, with 9 nucleotides matching TRBD1. The CDR3 extends over 14 amino acids. The V and J ends lost 8 bases and 6 bases, in that order; junction bases with no gene match: 9. Germline assignment: CDR1 MGHDK and CDR2 SYGVNS. CDR3 sequence reads: CASGRTGELDTQYF. CDR3 bases: TGTGCCAGCGGAAGGACAGGGGAATTGGATACGCAGTATTTT.

The V call is TRBV19, the J call TRBJ2-7; a possible D gene is TRBD1 (6 bases). Germline-derived CDR1 and CDR2 are LNHDA and SQIVND (reference sequence). CDR3 length: 15 residues. V was trimmed by 8 bases and J by 3 bases, leaving 20 bases between them. DNA of the CDR3: TGTGCCAGTCGCCCAGGGGCAGGGCGGTTCTACGAGCAGTACTTC. Its protein product is CASRPGAGRFYEQYF.

This CDR3 is CSVGTSGVTDTQYF. Written as DNA, the CDR3 is TGCAGCGTTGGGACTAGCGGGGTCACAGATACGCAGTATTTT. This chain joins TRBV29-1 and TRBJ2-3; TRBD2 matches at 12 bases. The V and J ends lost 4 bases and 2 bases, in that order; junction bases with no gene match: 1. The germline CDR1 and CDR2 sequences are SQVTM and ANQGSEA. The CDR3 extends over 14 amino acids.

The J gene is TRBJ1-2, the V gene TRBV7-2; D is ambiguous. Between the trimmed V and J ends, which lost 5 bases and 8 bases, there was a span of 15 bases. CDR1 is SGHTA and CDR2 is FQGNSA in the germline V gene. There are 13 residues in the CDR3. CDR3 protein: CASSAALRGGYTF. In DNA, the CDR3 is TGTGCCAGCAGCGCGGCGCTTCGTGGGGGCTACACCTTC. Drawing the rest from reference TRBV7-2 and TRBJ1-2, the complete variable domain is GAGVSQSPSNKVTEKGKDVELRCDPISGHTALYWYRQSLGQGLEFLIYFQGNSAPDKSGLPSDRFSAERTGGSVSTLTIQRTQQEDSAVYLCASSAALRGGYTFGSGTRLTVV.

In this sample, this clone turned up once. The chain uses TRBV25-1 and TRBJ2-1; a weak D match, TRBD2 (7 bases). CDR3 length equals 15 residues. From germline, CDR1 is MGHDK and CDR2 SYGVNS. V was cut by 1 base and J by 10 bases, with 17 bases left in between. CDR3 residues: CASSELEGGPREQFF. CDR3 coding DNA: TGTGCCAGCAGTGAATTGGAGGGGGGGCCGCGCGAGCAGTTCTTC.

V usage is TRBV7-9 and J usage is TRBJ1-5; D may be TRBD1 (6 bases). The CDR3 covers 16 residues. Trimming stripped 5 bases from V and 0 bases from J, with 14 bases between. In germline, CDR1 is SEHNR, CDR2 FQNEAQ (reference sequence). The CDR3, as DNA: TGTGCCAGCAGCCTTCAACAGGGAAATAGCAATCAGCCCCAGCATTTT. It specifies CASSLQQGNSNQPQHF.

V usage is TRBV4-1 and J usage is TRBJ2-3, with 14 bases aligning to TRBD2. CDR3 length: 17 residues. The germline V gene encodes CDR1 MGHRA and CDR2 YSYEKL. Losses at the gene ends were 1 base for V and 6 bases for J; bases not matched to a gene: 6. The CDR3 DNA is TGCGCCAGCAGCCAAGGACTAGCGGGGGGGCAGTCCGATACGCAGTATTTT. As protein: CASSQGLAGGQSDTQYF.

This chain links TRBV19 with TRBJ2-1; 7 bases are shared with TRBD1. The length of the CDR3 is 15 residues. Per the germline V gene, CDR1 is LNHDA and CDR2 is SQIVND (reference sequence). V trimming: 5 bases; J trimming: 1 base; junction bases outside the gene matches: 5. The DNA of the CDR3 is TGTGCCAGTAGTCGACAGGGAAAGTCCTACAATGAGCAGTTCTTC. Protein sequence: CASSRQGKSYNEQFF.

This clone was recorded a few times. The rearrangement uses TRBV6-5 and TRBJ1-2; D perhaps matches TRBD1 (5 bases). With 4 bases removed from V and 5 bases from J, the gap between germline ends came to 20 bases. Germline CDR1 reads MNHEY; CDR2 reads SVGAGI. The CDR3 length is 16 residues. The CDR3 sequence: CASSSRTPVSLYGYTF. Written as DNA, the CDR3 is TGTGCCAGCAGTTCTCGGACACCGGTGTCTCTGTATGGCTACACCTTC.

This chain links TRBV7-9 with TRBJ2-3, with 10 bases lining up with TRBD2. The CDR3 length is 18 residues. Per germline, CDR1 SEHNR and CDR2 FQNEAQ (reference sequence). Unmatched junction bases numbered 11, after V lost 5 bases and J lost 0 bases. CDR3 protein: CASSPTSGEGPSTDTQYF. The CDR3, as DNA: TGTGCCAGCAGCCCAACTAGCGGGGAAGGCCCTAGCACAGATACGCAGTATTTT.

This clone was recorded only once. V usage is TRBV5-4 and J usage is TRBJ1-2; the D gene is possibly TRBD1 (5 bases). From germline, CDR1 is SGHNT and CDR2 YYREEE (reference sequence). Trimming took off 1 base at V and 3 bases at J, with 10 bases between the two ends. The CDR3 extends over 14 amino acids. The CDR3 loop is CASSLQGGDYGYTF. The CDR3 DNA reads as TGTGCCAGCAGCTTGCAGGGAGGCGACTATGGCTACACCTTC.

The chain carries TRBV3-1 (or the pseudogene TRBV3-2) and TRBJ2-3, with a possible D match to TRBD1 (6 bases). This CDR3 contains 15 residues. The germline V gene encodes CDR1 LGHDT and CDR2 YNNKEL (reference sequence). Trimming stripped 6 bases from V and 2 bases from J, with 15 bases between. In nucleotides, the CDR3 is TGTGCCAGCAGAAACGGTGGGGGCCTCACAGATACGCAGTATTTT. Translated, it gives CASRNGGGLTDTQYF.

The chain couples TRBV11-2 to TRBJ2-3; the match to TRBD1 covers 7 bases. With 3 bases clipped from V and 5 bases from J, the junction kept 2 bases outside the gene matches. This CDR3 has 13 amino acids. CDR1 and CDR2 (germline): SGHAT, FQNNGV. This CDR3 reads CASSFQGEDTQYF. DNA of the CDR3: TGTGCCAGCAGCTTTCAGGGGGAAGATACGCAGTATTTT.

The genes are TRBV25-1 and TRBJ2-5; D remains unclear. Trimming removed 1 base at V and 3 bases at J, with 3 bases between. The CDR3 is 12 residues long. The germline CDR1 and CDR2 sequences are MGHDK and SYGVNS. CDR3 loop: CASSESEETQYF. CDR3 bases: TGTGCCAGCAGTGAATCGGAAGAGACCCAGTACTTC.

The V gene is TRBV3-1 (or the pseudogene TRBV3-2), the J gene TRBJ1-1; D is unclear. Germline V CDR1 and CDR2: LGHDT, YNNKEL (reference sequence). The CDR3 runs to 14 residues. V was clipped by 3 bases and J by 1 base, with 9 bases between them. The CDR3 is CASSHLTENTEAFF. For the CDR3, the DNA is TGTGCCAGCAGCCACCTAACAGAGAACACTGAAGCTTTCTTT.

This chain uses TRBV18 with TRBJ1-1; TRBD1 might be the D (5 bases). The length of the CDR3 is 14 residues. Germline assignment: CDR1 KGHSH and CDR2 LQKENI. The V end lost 2 bases, the J end lost 8 bases, and 15 bases lay between the germline ends. The DNA for the CDR3 is TGTGCCAGCTCACCAGCCCAGGGTGATAGAGAAGCTTTCTTT. Its translation: CASSPAQGDREAFF.

This clone was picked up one time. The chain is built from TRBV19 and TRBJ1-1; possibly TRBD1 for D (6 bases). This CDR3 has 13 residues. Deletions cut 9 bases from V and 5 bases from J, with 16 bases between. CDR1 and CDR2 from the germline V gene are LNHDA and SQIVND (reference sequence). Here the CDR3 reads CASLGGPRTEAFF. CDR3 nucleotides: TGTGCCAGCCTGGGGGGGCCGAGGACTGAAGCTTTCTTT. Supplemented by reference TRBV19 and TRBJ1-1, the full variable domain reads DGGITQSPKYLFRKEGQNVTLSCEQNLNHDAMYWYRQDPGQGLRLIYYSQIVNDFQKGDIAEGYSVSREKKESFPLTVTSAQKNPTAFYLCASLGGPRTEAFFGQGTRLTVV.

CDR3 amino acids: CASRGALNQPQHF. The CDR3 nucleotides read TGTGCCAGCAGGGGGGCCCTAAATCAGCCCCAGCATTTT. The chain combines TRBV27 with TRBJ1-5; D might be TRBD1 (6 bases). Germline assignment: CDR1 MNHEY and CDR2 SMNVEV (reference sequence). The CDR3 has 13 amino acids. V was clipped by 6 bases and J by 4 bases, with 10 bases between them.

The genes are TRBV12-5 and TRBJ2-2; the D gene is possibly TRBD1 (6 bases). Germline-derived CDR1 and CDR2 are LGHNT and FRNRAP. The V end was cut by 2 bases, the J end by 5 bases, with 12 bases between. The CDR3 length is 15 residues. As DNA, the CDR3 is TGTGCTAGTGGTTTGAGACAGGTGGGAACCGGGGAGCTGTTTTTT. Translating it yields CASGLRQVGTGELFF.

The chain uses TRBV12-3 or TRBV12-4 and TRBJ2-4; perhaps TRBD2 as D (5 bases). The CDR3 runs 11 residues. V lost 4 bases, J lost 7 bases, and 5 bases lay in between. The DNA for the CDR3 is TGTGCCAGCAGTTGGAGGAACATTCAGTACTTC. It encodes CASSWRNIQYF.

The chain uses TRBV7-9 and TRBJ2-2; the D gene is possibly TRBD2 (7 bases). Germline CDR1 SEHNR, CDR2 FQNEAQ (reference sequence). There are 15 residues in the CDR3. V was pared by 6 bases and J by 3 bases, with 14 bases between. Here the CDR3 reads CASRHGGQYTGELFF. CDR3 in DNA: TGTGCCAGCAGACACGGGGGGCAGTACACCGGGGAGCTGTTTTTT.

V gene TRBV3-1 (or the pseudogene TRBV3-2) combines with J gene TRBJ2-7; 7 bases are shared with TRBD2. Trimming removed 4 bases from V and 4 bases from J; junction bases left unmatched: 7. Germline assignment: CDR1 LGHDT and CDR2 YNNKEL (reference sequence). The CDR3 is 14 amino acids. The CDR3 DNA reads TGTGCCAGCAGCCGCGGGGGAGGGGAATACGAGCAGTACTTC. Translation: CASSRGGGEYEQYF.

V usage is TRBV29-1 and J usage is TRBJ1-4; no reliable D call. Germline assignment: CDR1 SQVTM and CDR2 ANQGSEA. V was pared by 4 bases and J by 4 bases, with 10 bases between. This CDR3 contains 13 residues. CDR3 sequence (DNA): TGCAGCGTTGGTGCGGGTCATAATGAAAAACTGTTTTTT. It is translated as CSVGAGHNEKLFF.

V gene TRBV10-2 combines with J gene TRBJ1-1; tentatively, D is TRBD1 (5 bases). V was cut by 6 bases and J by 5 bases, with 19 bases left in between. Germline CDR1 and CDR2: WSHSY and SAAADI. The CDR3 is 15 residues long. Written as DNA, the CDR3 is TGCGCCAGCAGCATAACAAAAGGGGAAAAAACTGAAGCTTTCTTT. Its translation: CASSITKGEKTEAFF.

The genes are TRBV9 and TRBJ2-3; 7 bases are shared with TRBD2. The germline CDR1 and CDR2 sequences are SGDLS and YYNGEE. This CDR3 has 16 amino acids. The junction had 9 bases not matched to a gene; V was cut back by 0 bases and J by 5 bases. The CDR3 DNA is TGTGCCAGCAGCGTAGATCAGCGGGGCATGGGAGATACGCAGTATTTT. Translation: CASSVDQRGMGDTQYF.

The chain joins TRBV15 to TRBJ1-1; D uncertain. This CDR3 is 17 amino acids long. CDR1 and CDR2 (germline): LNHNV, YYDKDF (reference sequence). The V end was cut by 5 bases, the J end by 7 bases, with 26 bases between. This chain's CDR3 is CATSGSAGQPPSSEAFF. CDR3 in DNA: TGTGCCACCAGCGGATCAGCCGGGCAACCACCTAGCAGTGAAGCTTTCTTT. Full variable domain (missing parts from reference TRBV15 and TRBJ1-1): DAMVIQNPRYQVTQFGKPVTLSCSQTLNHNVMYWYQQKSSQAPKLLFHYYDKDFNNEADTPDNFQSRRPNTSFCFLDIRSPGLGDTAMYLCATSGSAGQPPSSEAFFGQGTRLTVV.